This TCR beta chain was profiled in a study of blood T cells in healthy people across ages. Sample-barcoded 5' priming and a J-beta primer mix drove a second PCR of about 7 to 12 cycles. TCRdb independently ran MiXCR on the 5' RACE reads; one entry per CDR3 protein. Of about 1.8 million distinct CDR3 sequences in the sample, roughly 52% were seen once. There are 17 residues in the CDR3. The V and J ends lost 6 bases and 0 bases respectively, with 21 bases between them. Germline V CDR1 and CDR2: MNHEY, SVGEGT. This clonotype was recorded once. The J gene is TRBJ2-7, the V gene TRBV6-2 or TRBV6-3; D gene unclear. The receptor was isolated from a woman in her thirties or forties in good health. The sample taken for sequencing was blood. CDR3 nucleotides: TGTGCCAGCAGGTCGGTGAGACCGAATCCTCGCTCCTACGAGCAGTACTTC. It yields the protein CASRSVRPNPRSYEQYF.